Sequencing of this TCR beta chain was carried out in a study of blood T cell repertoires in COVID-19. The ends were cut back, 0 bases at V and 5 bases at J, with 10 bases in the middle. In germline, CDR1 is SGHTA, CDR2 FQGTGA. There are 14 residues in the CDR3. Under the authors' procedure: Reference gene primer amplification in the assay estimated nucleated cell counts. The repertoire was sequenced with immunoSEQ multiplex PCR; TCRdb's copy has only in-frame clones and lacks some. V and J calls and clone size are copied from that table; D and trimming were computed from the DNA. There are 150,000 to 200,000 clones in the sample; roughly four fifths occur only once, and about 11% lies in the top ten.

The clonotype was recovered from a human donor in a cohort sampled during active COVID-19. The chain has TRBV7-3 and TRBJ2-5, with D possibly being TRBD1 (5 bases). Sequenced input: peripheral blood. This CDR3 reads CASSLTAGSETQYF. In nucleotides, the CDR3 is TGTGCCAGCAGCTTAACGGCAGGGTCGGAGACCCAGTACTTC.